Given below is one TCR beta chain in context. Its antigen has not been determined. The sample holds no much larger clone one base away, and base qualities are not on file. The record originates from a study of blood T cell repertoires in COVID-19 (TCRdb year 2020). About the full investigation: Collaborator samples came from the United States, Italy and Spain and covered acute and convalescent phases of COVID-19. The prospective study material was composed of cDNA or gDNA derived from T cells, B-cell-depleted T cells, or PBMCs. A freely available public database, intended as a resource for researchers studying the immune response to SARS-CoV-2, is where the repertoires were released. Sample metadata almost always included a de-identified subject ID, COVID-19 status, age in years and sex. Where HLA class I and class II types were available, the types were taken from metadata supplied by the sample provider, not from assay-based typing. The samples were drawn from the first 160 participants of the ongoing ImmuneRACE study and from 950 to 1,500 subjects provided by 6 global collaborators. The dataset comprised deeply sampled blood TCRbeta repertoires from subjects exposed to, actively infected with, or recovered from COVID-19.

Study-wide conclusions, independent of this receptor: The quantity of clinical and demographic metadata differed by source and by participant and was supplied without curation.

In Seattle, one collaborating source enrolled patients while the infection was active and tracked those patients longitudinally over the course of disease. The collaborating institutions used their own protocols to collect whole blood in K2EDTA tubes. For TCRbeta analysis, collaborator samples were shipped as frozen whole blood, as isolated PBMCs, or as DNA extracted from either sample type. TCRbeta CDR3 regions were amplified from genomic DNA using the immunoSEQ Assay, a bias-controlled multiplex PCR. On the study's bioinformatics: Nucleated cell counts per sample were estimated from amplification of reference gene primers within the assay. To quantify the absolute abundance of each unique TCRbeta CDR3 rearrangement, sequence reads were collapsed and filtered. For each sample, productive Simpson clonality was calculated as the square root of Simpson's diversity index across productive rearrangements. The clones in this table, taken by TCRdb from immuneACCESS, are in-frame only. Not every clone is retained; where verified, under half of the shortfall comes from an unresolved V gene, and the cause of the rest is unknown. V, J and clone size reflect that table, while D and trimming were determined from the DNA. This sample has 250,000 to 350,000 clones in its table, and 65% to 85% of those were observed once. Roughly 1.5% of the sample belongs to the ten largest clones.

The junction shows trimming of 8 bases on V and 3 bases on J, plus 22 bases between the germline ends. From the cysteine up to the phenylalanine, the CDR3 has a length of 16 residues. This entry keeps only the CDR3 DNA: 48 bases, framed from base 1. Via the germline V gene (reference sequence), CDR1 is MNHNY and CDR2 SVGAGI. The specimen was peripheral blood. This sequence was found in a human donor with COVID-19, enrolled during active disease. The donor label of this sample is uncertain. The rearrangement combines TRBV6-6 with TRBJ1-2; TRBD1 could be the D gene, as 6 bases match. The DNA sequence is as follows: TGTGCCAGCCACTTACTCGGGACACCGGGTGACTATGGCTACACCTTC. Translated, this is CASHLLGTPGDYGYTF.